Described below is a single TCR beta chain sequence and its context. Its specificity is unknown. The authors isolated CD4+ T cells after around 11 days of culture. Two doses of either BNT162b2 or mRNA-1273 were given to each participant. No vaccinee had earlier SARS-CoV-2 infection, and nucleocapsid antibodies were negative. This table comes from immunoSEQ multiplex PCR, and its TCRdb copy is limited to in-frame clones, with some not included. The data show 50,000 to 60,000 clones, just under 80% seen once. The data stem from a study of vaccination effects on CD4 cells after COVID-19. Background on the study: Antigen-specific CD4+ T cell clonotypes were called by their expansion after viral peptide-pool culture in ViraFEST.

Study-level findings and limits: In the late period after vaccination, infection- and vaccine-induced clones contracted markedly. From healthy vaccinees, only 1 of 255 vaccine-induced clones also reacted to common cold coronaviruses.

Specimen: CD4+ T cells from PBMCs cultured without peptide, collected after COVID-19 vaccination. This TCR was recovered from a human donor who received a COVID-19 vaccine.

The CDR3 DNA follows: TGTGCTAGTGGTTTGGCCCCAAAGGATACCGGGTCCGGCTATGGCTACACCTTC. This codes for CASGLAPKDTGSGYGYTF. The chain links TRBV12-5 to TRBJ1-2, with D uncertain. V lost 1 base to trimming and J lost 4 bases, with 22 bases between them. Looked up from germline, CDR1 is LGHNT and CDR2 is FRNRAP. CDR3 length: 18 residues.